The 32 T cell receptor beta chains in this list originate from one sample, sequenced in a study of T cells in Graves' hyperthyroidism and ophthalmopathy. Amplification yielded TCR beta CDR3 regions, with RNA transcripts as the source. TCR CDR3 underwent first-round RT-PCR with the HTBI primer set. TCRdb analysed the multiplex PCR reads with MiXCR anew, one entry per CDR3 protein. The sample includes about 530,000 distinct CDR3 sequences, 17% of them seen just once. Sequencing was carried out using blood. The receptors come from a woman in her late teens or twenties with Graves' ophthalmopathy.

Regarding this clonotype: Being one base from a much bigger clone, this may be a read error. J is TRBJ2-1 and V is TRBV7-9; a possible D gene is TRBD1 (6 bases). Germline CDR1 is SEHNR and CDR2 is FQNEAQ (reference sequence). V was pared by 0 bases and J by 10 bases, with 25 bases between. This CDR3 is 18 amino acids long. The CDR3 sequence is CASSLAVGRGSESYEQFF. For the CDR3, the DNA is TGTGCCAGCAGCTTAGCGGTCGGCAGGGGTTCGGAATCCTACGAGCAGTTCTTC.

The CDR3 region has the DNA TGTGCCAGCAGCCCGAGTGGGTTTGGGCATTCCTACAATGAGCAGTTCTTC. Translated, it gives CASSPSGFGHSYNEQFF. This chain connects TRBV7-9 to TRBJ2-1, with unresolved D. The CDR3 loop spans 17 amino acids. Trimming removed 5 bases at V and 1 base at J, with 18 bases between. Germline V gene data show CDR1 as SEHNR and CDR2 as FQNEAQ (reference sequence).

This clonotype showed up just a few times. J is TRBJ2-7 and V is TRBV3-1; 9 bases map to TRBD2. Germline CDR1 is LGHDT and CDR2 is YNNKEL (reference sequence). V shed 0 bases, J shed 3 bases, and the junction held 0 bases outside the gene matches. The CDR3 totals 14 residues. This chain's CDR3 is CASSQELAGYEQYF. The CDR3 DNA reads TGTGCCAGCAGCCAAGAACTAGCGGGCTACGAGCAGTACTTC.

At least ten counts were recorded for this clonotype. CDR3 in DNA: TGTGCCAGCAGTGGGACAGTGGCTGGAAACACCATATATTTT. Amino acids: CASSGTVAGNTIYF. The rearrangement links TRBV6-1 to TRBJ1-3; maybe TRBD1 (6 bases). Per germline, CDR1 MNHNS and CDR2 SASEGT. Between the trimmed V and J ends, which lost 4 bases and 2 bases, there was a span of 9 bases. CDR3 length: 14 amino acids.

The sample holds many counts of this clonotype. The gene calls are TRBV6-1 and TRBJ1-2, with TRBD1 matching 9 bases. The germline CDR1 and CDR2 sequences are MNHNS and SASEGT. This CDR3 has 16 residues. V lost 7 bases to trimming and J lost 1 base; unmatched junction nucleotides: 10. CDR3 protein: CASTKSGQGINYGYTF. As DNA, the CDR3 is TGTGCCAGCACTAAATCGGGACAGGGAATTAACTATGGCTACACCTTC.

This clonotype has at least ten counts. This chain connects TRBV6-1 to TRBJ2-7; the D gene is possibly TRBD2 (6 bases). V lost 6 bases to trimming and J lost 2 bases, with 14 bases between them. Per germline, CDR1 MNHNS and CDR2 SASEGT. This CDR3 has 14 residues. The CDR3 loop is CASSRGTATYEQYF. The CDR3 DNA follows: TGTGCCAGCAGCCGCGGGACGGCTACCTACGAGCAGTACTTC.

This clonotype occurred a few times. The rearrangement links TRBV20-1 to TRBJ2-1, with TRBD2 identical over 9 bases. Germline V gene lookup returns CDR1 DFQATT and CDR2 SNEGSKA (reference sequence). The CDR3 covers 16 residues. V dropped 0 bases and J dropped 5; count of bases not matched to a gene: 8. The CDR3: CSARDREAGGHNEQFF. CDR3 bases: TGCAGTGCTAGAGATCGCGAAGCGGGAGGTCACAATGAGCAGTTCTTC.

This clonotype was seen ten or more times. The chain combines TRBV3-1 with TRBJ2-1, with TRBD2 identical over 9 bases. Germline assignment: CDR1 LGHDT and CDR2 YNNKEL (reference sequence). The CDR3 runs to 14 residues. Germline trimming cut 4 bases from V and 12 bases from J; bases unmatched to any gene: 10. The CDR3 DNA reads TGTGCCAGCAGCCGACTAGCGGTGGAAGGCACGCAGTTCTTC. Its translation is CASSRLAVEGTQFF.

The sample holds many counts of this clonotype. The J gene is TRBJ1-2, the V gene TRBV28; TRBD1 is a possible D gene (6 bases). CDR1 and CDR2 from the germline V gene are MDHEN and SYDVKM. The germline V and J ends were trimmed by 7 bases and 4 bases, with 7 bases remaining between them. The CDR3 spans 11 residues. The CDR3 sequence is CASKDSYGYTF. Here the CDR3 DNA reads TGTGCCAGCAAGGACAGCTATGGCTACACCTTC.

The genes are TRBV5-5 and TRBJ2-2; 9 bases are shared with TRBD2. The V gene's germline CDR1 is SGHKS and CDR2 YYEKEE (reference sequence). This CDR3 comprises 18 residues. The ends lost 0 bases at V and 0 bases at J; junction bases unmatched: 6. The chain's CDR3 is CASSLELAGATNTGELFF. As DNA, the CDR3 is TGTGCCAGCAGCTTGGAATTAGCGGGAGCCACGAACACCGGGGAGCTGTTTTTT.

In its sample, this clonotype was seen many times. At one end the junction does not follow the germline gene, possibly because of a read error. The chain combines TRBV6-6 with TRBJ1-4, with D unclear. Germline CDR1 and CDR2: MNHNY and SVGAGI (reference sequence). The CDR3 is 13 amino acids. Here the CDR3 DNA reads TGTGCCAGCAGCTACTCCACTAATGAAAAACTGTTTTTT. Residues: CASSYSTNEKLFF.

This clonotype was recorded at least ten times. V is TRBV7-2 and J is TRBJ2-7; D might be TRBD1 or TRBD2, each matching 5 bases. The CDR3 contains 14 residues. V was shortened by 4 bases and J by 5 bases, with 15 bases between the two germline ends. CDR1 and CDR2 (germline): SGHTA, FQGNSA. CDR3 sequence reads: CASSYLLAGNEQYF. CDR3 bases: TGTGCCAGCAGCTACCTTCTAGCAGGGAACGAGCAGTACTTC.

This clonotype was counted many times. V usage is TRBV20-1 and J usage is TRBJ2-7, with a weak D call TRBD1 (6 bases). V lost 3 bases to trimming and J lost 3 bases, with 12 bases between them. The CDR3 covers 13 residues. The V gene's germline CDR1 is DFQATT and CDR2 SNEGSKA (reference sequence). The CDR3 nucleotides are TGCAGTGCTAGGGGGGCGTATCACTACGAGCAGTACTTC. Protein: CSARGAYHYEQYF.

The sample holds many counts of this clonotype. The gene calls are TRBV30 and TRBJ1-1, with D unclear. There are 13 residues in the CDR3. Trimming took off 0 bases at V and 8 bases at J, with 13 bases between the two ends. Germline loops: CDR1 GTSNPN, CDR2 SVGIG (reference sequence). CDR3 loop: CAWSVNSGREAFF. DNA of the CDR3: TGTGCCTGGAGTGTAAATAGTGGCAGGGAAGCTTTCTTT.

At least ten counts were recorded for this clonotype. This chain links TRBV28 with TRBJ1-2; perhaps TRBD1 as D (5 bases). The length of the CDR3 is 16 residues. Germline assignment: CDR1 MDHEN and CDR2 SYDVKM. With 6 bases removed from V and 2 bases from J, the gap between germline ends came to 19 bases. The CDR3 nucleotides are TGTGCCAGCAGCCCCCCCCTTGGGGGTATAAACTATGGCTACACCTTC. Translating gives CASSPPLGGINYGYTF.

This rearrangement joins TRBV3-1 to TRBJ2-1, with unresolved D. Between the trimmed V and J ends, which lost 2 bases and 0 bases, there was a span of 5 bases. Germline V lookup: CDR1 LGHDT, CDR2 YNNKEL (reference sequence). This CDR3 has 14 residues. The CDR3 spells CASSQLGSYNEQFF. In nucleotides, the CDR3 is TGTGCCAGCAGCCAACTGGGCTCCTACAATGAGCAGTTCTTC.

The chain joins TRBV7-3 to TRBJ2-1; tentatively, D is TRBD2 (7 bases). The CDR3 covers 20 residues. V was shortened by 2 bases and J by 0 bases, with 23 bases between the two germline ends. CDR1 and CDR2 (germline): SGHTA, FQGTGA. Here the CDR3 reads CASSLSRGATGGSSYNEQFF. DNA for the CDR3: TGTGCCAGCAGCTTATCTCGGGGGGCCACCGGGGGGAGCTCCTACAATGAGCAGTTCTTC.

This clonotype was counted ten times or more. This chain connects TRBV2 to TRBJ1-1; D call uncertain. Trimming stripped 9 bases from V and 2 bases from J, with 10 bases between. The germline gives CDR1 SNHLY, CDR2 FYNNEI. This CDR3 spans 12 amino acids. In nucleotides, the CDR3 is TGTGCCAGGACGAGGGATAACACTGAAGCTTTCTTT. Protein: CARTRDNTEAFF.

This clonotype was seen repeatedly, ten times or more. The CDR3 nucleotides read TGCAGCGCTACGACTAGCGGGATTTCGAGCGAGCAGTACTTC. It specifies CSATTSGISSEQYF. The V gene is TRBV29-1, the J gene TRBJ2-7; 11 bases map to TRBD2. Germline assignment: CDR1 SQVTM and CDR2 ANQGSEA. The CDR3 is made up of 14 amino acids. Trimming at V came to 7 bases and at J to 6 bases, leaving 11 bases not matched to a gene.

The chain is built from TRBV28 and TRBJ2-3; 11 bases are a match to TRBD2. The CDR3 runs to 16 residues. Germline trimming cut 2 bases from V and 2 bases from J; bases unmatched to any gene: 3. Germline CDR1 reads MDHEN; CDR2 reads SYDVKM. The CDR3 region has the DNA TGTGCCAGCAGTTTAATAGCGGGGGGGGCCACAGATACGCAGTATTTT. Protein product: CASSLIAGGATDTQYF. The whole variable domain, remainder taken from reference TRBV28 and TRBJ2-3, is DVKVTQSSRYLVKRTGEKVFLECVQDMDHENMFWYRQDPGLGLRLIYFSYDVKMKEKGDIPEGYSVSREKKERFSLILESASTNQTSMYLCASSLIAGGATDTQYFGPGTRLTVL.

This clonotype was seen repeatedly, ten times or more. The chain links TRBV19 to TRBJ2-7; 14 bases map to TRBD2. Germline V lookup: CDR1 LNHDA, CDR2 SQIVND (reference sequence). V was pared by 5 bases and J by 0 bases, with 3 bases of the junction left unmatched. CDR3 size: 16 residues. The CDR3 nucleotides read TGTGCCAGTAGTGCGACTAGCGGGAGGGGCTCCTACGAGCAGTACTTC. The encoded protein is CASSATSGRGSYEQYF.

This clonotype was observed at least ten times. The gene calls are TRBV6-1 and TRBJ2-2; TRBD2 matches at 8 bases. This CDR3 is built from 18 residues. J lost 2 bases, V lost 5 bases, and 13 bases had no gene match. Germline loops: CDR1 MNHNS, CDR2 SASEGT. This chain's CDR3 is CASSRAPWRGENTGELFF. In DNA, the CDR3 is TGTGCCAGCAGTAGGGCCCCATGGCGGGGGGAAAACACCGGGGAGCTGTTTTTT.

CDR3 protein: CASSLLGGAPNNEQFF. In DNA form, the CDR3 reads TGTGCCAGCAGTTTATTAGGCGGGGCCCCAAACAATGAGCAGTTCTTC. This chain joins TRBV28 and TRBJ2-1; possible D gene TRBD2, 6 bases. V lost 1 base and J lost 5, with 15 bases in between. In germline, CDR1 is MDHEN, CDR2 SYDVKM. CDR3 length: 16 residues.

This clonotype was seen a handful of times. This chain connects TRBV5-1 to TRBJ2-4, with D possibly being TRBD2 (6 bases). Germline CDR1 and CDR2: SGHRS and YFSETQ. The CDR3 length is 17 residues. Trimming took 5 bases from V and 6 from J, leaving 24 bases between them. The CDR3 sequence: CASRSGSPGPGGNIQYF. In DNA form, the CDR3 reads TGCGCCAGCAGATCTGGTAGTCCCGGGCCCGGGGGAAACATTCAGTACTTC.

This clonotype showed up many times. V and J are TRBV28 and TRBJ1-1; 8 bases are a match to TRBD1. The CDR3 sequence is 15 residues long. Germline V CDR1 and CDR2: MDHEN, SYDVKM. V lost 5 bases and J lost 7; bases outside the gene matches: 12. This CDR3 is CASSGRDRSSNEAFF. The CDR3 DNA reads TGTGCCAGCAGTGGCCGGGACAGGAGTTCTAATGAAGCTTTCTTT.

The V gene is TRBV5-1, the J gene TRBJ1-5; no firm D call. CDR1 is SGHRS, CDR2 YFSETQ, per germline. V dropped 0 bases and J dropped 4 bases, with 8 bases sitting between them. This CDR3 region has 14 residues. CDR3 sequence (DNA): TGCGCCAGCAGCTTGGACGGTATGAATCAGCCCCAGCATTTT. Translation gives CASSLDGMNQPQHF.

Points on this clonotype: A read error may be the cause here, since a much bigger clone is one base away. This chain links TRBV18 with TRBJ1-1; TRBD1 aligns across 9 bases. CDR1 is KGHSH, CDR2 LQKENI, per germline. The CDR3 loop spans 15 amino acids. The DNA for the CDR3 is TGTGCCAGCTCCCCGTCCGGGACAGGGAGATCTGAAGTTTTCTTT. It translates to CASSPSGTGRSEVFF.

V is TRBV4-3 and J is TRBJ1-5; TRBD1 is a possible D gene (6 bases). Between the trimmed V and J ends, which lost 0 bases and 7 bases, there was a span of 16 bases. The CDR3 is 16 residues long. Per germline, CDR1 LGHNA and CDR2 YSLEER. CDR3 DNA: TGCGCCAGCAGCCAAGATCACGGGGGCTGGGAACAGCCCCAGCATTTT. It translates to CASSQDHGGWEQPQHF.

This clonotype was observed a handful of times. The chain joins TRBV12-3 or TRBV12-4 to TRBJ2-1; TRBD1 aligns across 11 bases. CDR3 length: 13 amino acids. V dropped 5 bases and J dropped 9; count of bases not matched to a gene: 3. This CDR3 reads CASSPGQGVEQFF. The CDR3 bases are TGTGCCAGCAGTCCGGGACAGGGGGTTGAGCAGTTCTTC.

V usage is TRBV9 and J usage is TRBJ2-2, with 8 nucleotides matching TRBD2. This CDR3 comprises 19 residues. In germline, CDR1 is SGDLS, CDR2 YYNGEE. Trimming removed 0 bases from V and 4 bases from J; junction bases left unmatched: 14. The CDR3 spells CASSVALYGGLGRTGELFF. The DNA of the CDR3 is TGTGCCAGCAGCGTAGCTCTATATGGGGGACTAGGACGCACCGGGGAGCTGTTTTTT.

In this sample, this clonotype turned up many times. V gene TRBV20-1 combines with J gene TRBJ2-7; D remains ambiguous. The V end lost 1 base, the J end lost 7 bases, and 14 bases lay between the germline ends. Germline loops: CDR1 DFQATT, CDR2 SNEGSKA (reference sequence). The length of the CDR3 is 13 residues. The CDR3 sequence is CSARAGVVGEQYF. For the CDR3, the DNA is TGCAGTGCTAGAGCCGGCGTGGTTGGAGAGCAGTACTTC.

The gene calls are TRBV7-9 and TRBJ1-5; 8 bases map to TRBD1. This CDR3 region has 15 residues. CDR1 is SEHNR, CDR2 FQNEAQ, per germline (reference sequence). The trim removed 4 bases at V and 4 bases at J, leaving 6 bases unmatched. DNA for the CDR3: TGTGCCAGCAGCTGGGGACAGGCTGCGAATCAGCCCCAGCATTTT. Its protein is CASSWGQAANQPQHF.